The 21 T cell receptor beta chains below all came from one sample that was sequenced in a study of CD8 T cells in Susac syndrome. RNA, at about 0.45 to 1 ug, was reverse transcribed with random hexamers. From the immunoSEQ multiplex PCR reads, TCRdb called clonotypes with MiXCR, one entry per CDR3 protein. Among about 190,000 distinct CDR3 sequences, around 95% were seen once, and the ten largest hold roughly 0.093%. The sample taken for sequencing was CD4+ T cells from PBMCs. These receptors originate from a human donor with Susac syndrome.

The V call is TRBV6-5, the J call TRBJ2-1; D not certain. The germline V and J ends were trimmed by 8 bases and 9 bases, with 11 bases remaining between them. The CDR3 has 11 amino acids. The V gene's germline CDR1 is MNHEY and CDR2 SVGAGI. The CDR3 nucleotides read TGTGCCAGCCGACGAGGCTCTGAGCAGTTCTTC. This codes for CASRRGSEQFF.

This clonotype was recorded once. The rearrangement joins TRBV7-2 to TRBJ1-5, with 7 nucleotides matching TRBD1. The germline V gene encodes CDR1 SGHTA and CDR2 FQGNSA. J gave up 5 bases and V 5 bases, and 6 bases lay outside the gene matches. The length of the CDR3 is 14 residues. The CDR3 reads CASSTRQGDQPQHF. The CDR3 DNA reads TGTGCCAGCAGCACCAGACAGGGTGATCAGCCCCAGCATTTT.

This clonotype came up a few times. This rearrangement joins TRBV4-1 to TRBJ2-5; D perhaps matches TRBD1 (5 bases). V was cut by 3 bases and J by 5 bases, with 13 bases left in between. In germline, CDR1 is MGHRA, CDR2 YSYEKL. There are 14 residues in the CDR3. The CDR3 bases are TGCGCCAGCAGCCATCTTGGGGCCAAGGAGACCCAGTACTTC. It translates to CASSHLGAKETQYF.

The chain has TRBV5-4 and TRBJ2-7, with 9 bases matching TRBD1. CDR1 is SGHNT and CDR2 is YYREEE in the germline V gene (reference sequence). The J segment lost 4 bases and the V segment lost 7 bases, leaving 6 bases of the junction unmatched. The CDR3 runs to 13 residues. The CDR3 DNA reads as TGTGCCAGCGGCCGGGACAGGGTTTACGAGCAGTACTTC. Its translation is CASGRDRVYEQYF. The full variable domain, with the rest looked up from reference TRBV5-4 and TRBJ2-7, is ETGVTQSPTHLIKTRGQQVTLRCSSQSGHNTVSWYQQALGQGPQFIFQYYREEENGRGNFPPRFSGLQFPNYSSELNVNALELDDSALYLCASGRDRVYEQYFGPGTRLTVT.

The V gene is TRBV7-3, the J gene TRBJ1-6, with D uncertain. This CDR3 has 13 residues. V was pared by 4 bases and J by 5 bases, with 6 bases between. Germline V CDR1 and CDR2: SGHTA, FQGTGA. The CDR3 region has the DNA TGTGCCAGCAGCTCCGTCCATAATTCACCCCTCCACTTT. Encoded protein: CASSSVHNSPLHF.

V usage is TRBV30 and J usage is TRBJ2-3; 10 nucleotides agree with TRBD2. The germline CDR1 and CDR2 sequences are GTSNPN and SVGIG (reference sequence). Trimming removed 0 bases from V and 14 bases from J; junction bases left unmatched: 8. This CDR3 comprises 13 residues. CDR3 sequence (DNA): TGTGCCTGGAGTGTAACTAGCGGGGTCCTCCCGTATTTT. It translates to CAWSVTSGVLPYF.

Written as DNA, the CDR3 is TGTGCCACCAGTGATTACACAAAAACCAATGAGCAGTTCTTC. This gives the protein CATSDYTKTNEQFF. The chain couples TRBV24-1 to TRBJ2-1; D ambiguous. V was shortened by 2 bases and J by 6 bases, with 10 bases between the two germline ends. The CDR3 consists of 14 residues. Germline CDR1 is KGHDR and CDR2 is SFDVKD.

This clonotype was seen only once. The rearrangement links TRBV20-1 to TRBJ1-5; 11 bases agree with TRBD1. The CDR3 is made up of 16 amino acids. After removal of 1 base from V and 6 bases from J, the junction contained 8 bases not matched to a gene. Germline-derived CDR1 and CDR2 are DFQATT and SNEGSKA (reference sequence). CDR3 nucleotides: TGCAGTGCTAGAGTGACGGACAGGGGGCGAGGTCAGCCCCAGCATTTT. Protein: CSARVTDRGRGQPQHF.

This chain links TRBV20-1 with TRBJ2-5; possibly TRBD2 for D (7 bases). Germline lookup yields CDR1 DFQATT and CDR2 SNEGSKA (reference sequence). The CDR3 is made up of 13 amino acids. V was trimmed by 4 bases and J by 5 bases, leaving 14 bases between them. The CDR3 sequence is CSAMGGAQETQYF. The CDR3 bases are TGCAGTGCTATGGGGGGGGCACAGGAGACCCAGTACTTC.

The V and J genes are TRBV20-1 and TRBJ1-2, with 7 bases lining up with TRBD1. The germline V gene encodes CDR1 DFQATT and CDR2 SNEGSKA (reference sequence). Losses at the gene ends were 0 bases for V and 0 bases for J; bases not matched to a gene: 13. This CDR3 contains 18 residues. CDR3 sequence reads: CSARDVLTGQPTNYGYTF. DNA of the CDR3: TGCAGTGCTAGAGACGTTTTGACAGGGCAACCCACTAACTATGGCTACACCTTC.

The genes are TRBV11-2 and TRBJ2-2, with D perhaps matching TRBD2 (6 bases). CDR1 and CDR2 (germline): SGHAT, FQNNGV. Trimming stripped 5 bases from V and 4 bases from J, with 14 bases between. CDR3 length: 15 residues. The CDR3 DNA is TGTGCCAGCAGCCCCGGTCTAGCGAGCACCGGGGAGCTGTTTTTT. Translating it yields CASSPGLASTGELFF.

The chain carries TRBV30 and TRBJ1-2; TRBD1 matches at 8 bases. Looked up from germline, CDR1 is GTSNPN and CDR2 is SVGIG (reference sequence). Trimming removed 7 bases from V and 8 bases from J; junction bases left unmatched: 6. CDR3 length: 11 amino acids. CDR3 DNA sequence: TGTGCCTCCTCACAGGGGGTCGGCTACACCTTC. Amino acids: CASSQGVGYTF.

The chain employs TRBV12-3 or TRBV12-4 and TRBJ1-5; D gene uncertain. This CDR3 is built from 13 residues. Trimming took off 2 bases at V and 4 bases at J, with 6 bases between the two ends. CDR3 in DNA: TGTGCCAGCAGTTTACGGGAGAATCAGCCCCAGCATTTT. This gives the protein CASSLRENQPQHF.

This clonotype was detected only a few times. The CDR3 nucleotides are TGTGCCAGCAGCCAAGCCGGGGGGGCCAATGAGCAGTTCTTC. It is translated as CASSQAGGANEQFF. V and J are TRBV4-2 and TRBJ2-1; 8 bases line up with TRBD2. The CDR3 is made up of 14 amino acids. The trim removed 1 base at V and 6 bases at J, leaving 2 bases unmatched. In germline, CDR1 is LGHNA, CDR2 YNFKEQ.

The V call is TRBV6-6, the J call TRBJ1-1; D gene uncertain. V was cut by 6 bases and J by 7 bases, with 9 bases left in between. The CDR3 covers 11 residues. Germline V gene lookup returns CDR1 MNHNY and CDR2 SVGAGI (reference sequence). The CDR3 DNA is TGTGCCAGCAGCGAGGCACTTGAAGCTTTCTTT. Its protein product is CASSEALEAFF.

The rearrangement joins TRBV12-3 or TRBV12-4 to TRBJ1-2; the D gene is possibly TRBD1 (5 bases). V dropped 6 bases and J dropped 2 bases, with 31 bases sitting between them. The CDR3 runs to 20 residues. The CDR3 DNA sequence: TGTGCCAGCAGACTAACCCCGCGTACAGGAGTGAAGGCCCTGAACTATGGCTACACCTTC. Its translation: CASRLTPRTGVKALNYGYTF.

This chain links TRBV30 with TRBJ2-7, with D possibly called TRBD1 or TRBD2 (5 bases each). Trimming took 6 bases from V and 4 from J, leaving 19 bases between them. Germline CDR1 reads GTSNPN; CDR2 reads SVGIG (reference sequence). The CDR3 totals 14 residues. The CDR3 region is CACPKRGTPYEQYF. CDR3 nucleotides: TGTGCCTGCCCCAAGAGGGGAACCCCATACGAGCAGTACTTC.

This clonotype was picked up one time. The V call is TRBV2, the J call TRBJ1-2; D is uncertain. The CDR3 spans 14 residues. Germline CDR1 SNHLY, CDR2 FYNNEI. V shed 0 bases and J shed 7 bases, with 12 bases lying between them. The CDR3 DNA is TGTGCCAGCAGTGAAGCGCAGGCAGGCGGTGGCTACACCTTC. This codes for CASSEAQAGGGYTF.

The chain links TRBV12-3 or TRBV12-4 to TRBJ2-1, with TRBD2 identical over 11 bases. V lost 6 bases, J lost 9 bases, and 10 bases stayed unmatched. The CDR3 sequence is 15 residues long. Here the CDR3 reads CASSPPLAGGGEQFF. The CDR3 coding sequence is TGTGCCAGCAGCCCACCTCTAGCGGGGGGAGGTGAGCAGTTCTTC.

The chain uses TRBV30 and TRBJ1-1; D unclear. The CDR3 is made up of 13 amino acids. Germline values: CDR1 GTSNPN, CDR2 SVGIG (reference sequence). Trimming cost V 2 bases and J 1 base, with 8 bases left between them. CDR3 amino acids: CAWSSRANTEAFF. The CDR3 DNA reads as TGTGCCTGGAGTTCAAGGGCGAACACTGAAGCTTTCTTT.

The V and J genes are TRBV19 and TRBJ2-5, with a weak D call TRBD1 (6 bases). In germline, CDR1 is LNHDA, CDR2 SQIVND (reference sequence). Trimming took 2 bases from V and 5 from J, leaving 15 bases between them. The CDR3 runs to 15 residues. The CDR3 bases are TGTGCCAGTAGTATACGCCCTGGGGGCATGGAGACCCAGTACTTC. Its translation: CASSIRPGGMETQYF.